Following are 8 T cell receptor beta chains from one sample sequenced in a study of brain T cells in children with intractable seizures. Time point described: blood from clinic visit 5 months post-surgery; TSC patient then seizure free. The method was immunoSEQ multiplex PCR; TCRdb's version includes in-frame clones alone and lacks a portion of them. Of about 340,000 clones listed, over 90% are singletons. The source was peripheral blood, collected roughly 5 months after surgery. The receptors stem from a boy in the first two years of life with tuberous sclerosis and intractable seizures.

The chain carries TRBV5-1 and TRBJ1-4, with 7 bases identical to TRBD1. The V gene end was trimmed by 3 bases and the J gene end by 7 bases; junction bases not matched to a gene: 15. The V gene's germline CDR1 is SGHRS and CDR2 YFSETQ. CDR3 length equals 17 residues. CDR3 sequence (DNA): TGCGCCAGCAGCTGGCCCCCCCGGACAGGAGCAGGTGAAAAACTGTTTTTT. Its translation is CASSWPPRTGAGEKLFF.

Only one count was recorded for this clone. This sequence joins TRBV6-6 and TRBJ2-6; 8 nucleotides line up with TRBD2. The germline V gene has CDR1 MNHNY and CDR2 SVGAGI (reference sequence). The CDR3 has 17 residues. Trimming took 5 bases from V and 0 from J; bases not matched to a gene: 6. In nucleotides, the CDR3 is TGTGCCAGCAGTCAAATCGGGGGGGGCTCTGGGGCCAACGTCCTGACTTTC. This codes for CASSQIGGGSGANVLTF.

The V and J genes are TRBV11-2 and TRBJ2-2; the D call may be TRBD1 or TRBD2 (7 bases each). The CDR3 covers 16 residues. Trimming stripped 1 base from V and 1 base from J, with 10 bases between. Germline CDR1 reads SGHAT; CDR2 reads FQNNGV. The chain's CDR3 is CASSLGRGGNTGELFF. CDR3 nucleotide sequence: TGTGCCAGCAGCTTAGGCAGGGGGGGGAACACCGGGGAGCTGTTTTTT.

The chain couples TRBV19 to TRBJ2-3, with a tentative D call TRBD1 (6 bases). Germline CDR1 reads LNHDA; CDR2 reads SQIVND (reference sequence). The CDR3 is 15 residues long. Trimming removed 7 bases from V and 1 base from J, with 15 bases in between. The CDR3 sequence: CASMGATTGTDTQYF. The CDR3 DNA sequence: TGTGCCAGTATGGGGGCGACAACAGGCACAGATACGCAGTATTTT.

The CDR3 region is CASSVDIGFRQFF. The CDR3 coding sequence is TGTGCCAGCAGCGTAGATATTGGTTTTCGGCAGTTCTTC. The rearrangement joins TRBV9 to TRBJ2-1; D unresolved. Germline V lookup: CDR1 SGDLS, CDR2 YYNGEE. V lost 0 bases to trimming and J lost 12 bases, with 13 bases between them. This CDR3 is built from 13 residues.

In nucleotides, the CDR3 is TGTGCCAGCAGTTTAATCCCGGCGGGGAACACAGATACGCAGTATTTT. The encoded protein is CASSLIPAGNTDTQYF. The chain links TRBV28 to TRBJ2-3; D may be TRBD2 (6 bases). Germline V gene data show CDR1 as MDHEN and CDR2 as SYDVKM. V lost 2 bases, J lost 2 bases, and 14 bases lay in between. The CDR3 is made up of 16 amino acids.

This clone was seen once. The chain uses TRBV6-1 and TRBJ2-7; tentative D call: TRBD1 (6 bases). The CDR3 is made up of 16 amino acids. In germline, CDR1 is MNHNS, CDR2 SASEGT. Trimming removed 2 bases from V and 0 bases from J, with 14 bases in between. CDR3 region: CASSEWLGASSYEQYF. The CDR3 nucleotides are TGTGCCAGCAGTGAATGGCTGGGGGCAAGCTCCTACGAGCAGTACTTC.

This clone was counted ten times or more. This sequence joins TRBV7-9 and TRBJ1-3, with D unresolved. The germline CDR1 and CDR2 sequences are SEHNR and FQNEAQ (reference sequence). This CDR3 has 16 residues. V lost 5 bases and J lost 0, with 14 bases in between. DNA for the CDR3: TGTGCCAGCAGCCCACCTGACTTCGCCTCTGGAAACACCATATATTTT. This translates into CASSPPDFASGNTIYF.